These 15 T cell receptor beta chains share one sample of origin, sequenced in a study of spatial heterogeneity in lung cancer. Time point given: blood at routine non-recurrence follow-up after resection. Whole RNA came from tumor, nontumor lung or frozen PBMC and was sequenced without being sorted. Using its own MiXCR run on the 5' RACE reads, TCRdb lists one record per CDR3 protein. Of fewer than 60,000 distinct CDR3 sequences in the sample, roughly 7.4% were seen once. The source was PBMCs, collected at follow-up. Every receptor here comes from a female donor with early-stage non-small cell lung cancer.

This clonotype was observed many times. V and J are TRBV5-1 and TRBJ2-5; a possible D gene is TRBD2 (6 bases). Germline V CDR1 and CDR2: SGHRS, YFSETQ. The CDR3 loop spans 15 amino acids. Trimming pared 1 base from V and 3 bases from J, leaving 13 bases between. CDR3 residues: CASSLIGTGEETQYF. As DNA, the CDR3 is TGCGCCAGCAGCTTGATCGGGACGGGGGAAGAGACCCAGTACTTC. The whole variable domain, remainder taken from reference TRBV5-1 and TRBJ2-5, is KAGVTQTPRYLIKTRGQQVTLSCSPISGHRSVSWYQQTPGQGLQFLFEYFSETQRNKGNFPGRFSGRQFSNSRSEMNVSTLELGDSALYLCASSLIGTGEETQYFGPGTRLLVL.

This clonotype was observed many times. The chain employs TRBV5-1 and TRBJ2-1; no clear D gene. The CDR3 has 14 amino acids. Trimming removed 0 bases at V and 9 bases at J, with 13 bases between. Germline loops: CDR1 SGHRS, CDR2 YFSETQ. CDR3 coding DNA: TGCGCCAGCAGCTTGGAGGCGGACGGCCTTGAGCAGTTCTTC. Translation: CASSLEADGLEQFF.

The table lists this clonotype with a few counts. The chain couples TRBV2 to TRBJ2-3, with TRBD1 as a possible D gene (5 bases). V lost 5 bases to trimming and J lost 4 bases, with 10 bases between them. The CDR3 length is 13 residues. Germline V gene lookup returns CDR1 SNHLY and CDR2 FYNNEI. CDR3 region: CASSPGIPDTQYF. For the CDR3, the DNA is TGTGCCAGCAGTCCAGGGATCCCAGATACGCAGTATTTT.

This clonotype occurred many times. The chain couples TRBV6-2 or TRBV6-3 to TRBJ2-7; D is ambiguous. V lost 7 bases and J 1 base, leaving 14 bases between the germline ends. The CDR3 is made up of 14 amino acids. Germline V lookup: CDR1 MNHEY, CDR2 SVGEGT. The CDR3: CASTIQARSYEQYF. CDR3 in DNA: TGTGCCAGCACCATACAAGCCAGGTCCTACGAGCAGTACTTC.

This clonotype was counted at least ten times. This rearrangement joins TRBV4-3 to TRBJ2-3; D gene ambiguous. V gave up 3 bases and J gave up 0 bases, with 10 bases separating them. There are 15 residues in the CDR3. The germline V gene encodes CDR1 LGHNA and CDR2 YSLEER. This chain's CDR3 is CASSQVTWSTDTQYF. The CDR3 DNA is TGCGCCAGCAGCCAGGTTACCTGGAGCACAGATACGCAGTATTTT.

Many counts were recorded for this clonotype. The chain is built from TRBV5-1 and TRBJ1-1, with D unclear. This CDR3 has 13 residues. With 0 bases removed from V and 1 base from J, the gap between germline ends came to 4 bases. CDR1 is SGHRS, CDR2 YFSETQ, per germline. The DNA of the CDR3 is TGCGCCAGCAGCTTGGCAGGGAACACTGAAGCTTTCTTT. Encoded protein: CASSLAGNTEAFF.

This clonotype was recorded many times. V and J are TRBV7-2 and TRBJ2-3, with TRBD1 matching 9 bases. This CDR3 has 15 amino acids. Germline CDR1 and CDR2: SGHTA and FQGNSA. V shed 5 bases, J shed 2 bases, and the junction held 5 bases outside the gene matches. CDR3 amino acids: CASSEGQGYTDTQYF. The CDR3, as DNA: TGTGCCAGCAGCGAGGGACAGGGATACACAGATACGCAGTATTTT.

This clonotype has more than one count but fewer than ten. The chain carries TRBV20-1 and TRBJ2-3, with D possibly TRBD2 on 6 matching bases. Germline CDR1 DFQATT, CDR2 SNEGSKA (reference sequence). V lost 6 bases, J lost 2 bases, and 18 bases lay in between. The length of the CDR3 is 15 residues. CDR3 sequence reads: CSAEAGLQDTDTQYF. For the CDR3, the DNA is TGCAGTGCCGAGGCGGGACTCCAAGACACAGATACGCAGTATTTT.

Many counts were recorded for this clonotype. This chain joins TRBV2 and TRBJ2-1; TRBD1 agrees at 7 bases. Germline-derived CDR1 and CDR2 are SNHLY and FYNNEI. With V trimmed by 4 bases and J by 5 bases, 5 bases remained unmatched. CDR3 length: 14 amino acids. The CDR3 loop reads CASSGVTGDNEQFF. The CDR3 DNA reads as TGTGCCAGCAGTGGGGTTACAGGGGACAATGAGCAGTTCTTC.

The chain couples TRBV18 to TRBJ2-5, with unresolved D. V lost 3 bases, J lost 5 bases, and 13 bases lay in between. Germline lookup yields CDR1 KGHSH and CDR2 LQKENI. There are 14 residues in the CDR3. CDR3 sequence: CASSPGGVGETQYF. The CDR3 nucleotides read TGTGCCAGCTCACCGGGCGGCGTAGGTGAGACCCAGTACTTC.

This clonotype occurred many times. The gene calls are TRBV5-1 and TRBJ1-5; 10 bases are a match to TRBD1. CDR3 size: 15 residues. The V and J ends lost 5 bases and 6 bases, in that order; junction bases with no gene match: 8. Germline V gene data show CDR1 as SGHRS and CDR2 as YFSETQ. The CDR3 DNA reads TGCGCCAGCAGTTATGGGACAGGGGATGGTCAGCCCCAGCATTTT. It is translated as CASSYGTGDGQPQHF.

Only a few counts were recorded for this clonotype. The chain joins TRBV2 to TRBJ2-3; D call uncertain. The germline V gene encodes CDR1 SNHLY and CDR2 FYNNEI. The germline V and J ends were trimmed by 8 bases and 1 base, with 10 bases remaining between them. The CDR3 consists of 13 residues. DNA for the CDR3: TGTGCCAGCGTTAATCAGGGCACAGATACGCAGTATTTT. Its translation: CASVNQGTDTQYF.

This clonotype was seen at least ten times. In DNA, the CDR3 is TGTGCCAGCAGTGGCCAGGACAGCTCTTACGAGCAGTACTTC. Protein sequence: CASSGQDSSYEQYF. This chain joins TRBV27 and TRBJ2-7, with D possibly matching TRBD1 (6 bases). CDR3 size: 14 residues. The V gene lost 5 bases and the J gene lost 4 bases, with 15 bases spanning the gap. Germline V CDR1 and CDR2: MNHEY, SMNVEV (reference sequence).

In its sample, this clonotype was seen many times. This chain connects TRBV3-1 to TRBJ1-1; D is perhaps TRBD1 (5 bases). The CDR3 totals 13 residues. Looked up from germline, CDR1 is LGHDT and CDR2 is YNNKEL (reference sequence). Trimming stripped 6 bases from V and 1 base from J, with 9 bases between. The CDR3 loop reads CASRPRANTEAFF. CDR3 nucleotides: TGTGCCAGCAGACCCAGGGCGAACACTGAAGCTTTCTTT. The variable domain in full, with the rest retrieved from reference TRBV3-1 and TRBJ1-1, is DTAVSQTPKYLVTQMGNDKSIKCEQNLGHDTMYWYKQDSKKFLKIMFSYNNKELIINETVPNRFSPKSPDKAHLNLHINSLELGDSAVYFCASRPRANTEAFFGQGTRLTVV.

This clonotype was recorded a few times. The rearrangement uses TRBV5-1 and TRBJ2-1, with TRBD2 identical over 14 bases. The CDR3 spans 16 residues. The V segment lost 4 bases and the J segment 8 bases; nucleotides outside the gene matches: 8. CDR1 is SGHRS and CDR2 is YFSETQ in the germline V gene. CDR3 in amino acids: CASSRTGTSGGYEQFF. The CDR3 nucleotides read TGCGCCAGCAGCAGAACCGGGACTAGCGGGGGATATGAGCAGTTCTTC.